The TCR beta chain under discussion was sequenced for a study of T cells after somatic rescue of genetic block. Clones were sequenced by immunoSEQ multiplex PCR, and TCRdb holds only the in-frame ones, with some missing. The sample contains 70,000 to 95,000 clones, around 90% of which appear only once. CDR1 and CDR2 from the germline V gene are MDHEN and SYDVKM. Trimming took off 7 bases at V and 5 bases at J, with 17 bases between the two ends. The CDR3 has 14 amino acids. Sequencing was done on a sample of peripheral blood mononuclear cells (PBMCs). This sequence was found in a woman between 18 and 29 years old. The gene calls are TRBV28 and TRBJ1-2, with D possibly TRBD1 on 6 matching bases. CDR3 sequence: CASTSSFRGYGYTF. The CDR3 DNA is TGTGCCAGCACCTCCTCGTTTAGGGGGTATGGCTACACCTTC.